The sample holds many counts of the clone carrying this T cell receptor beta chain. Regarding time point: newly diagnosed GD, antithyroid drugs for less than 3 months. PBMCs were the source of the RNA used for TCR sequencing. Graves' disease diagnoses used American Thyroid Association guidelines. The sample is drawn from a study of regulatory T cells in long-lasting Graves disease. Relying on iRepertoire HTBI primers and Arm-PCR of CDR3 regions, the team built TCR beta libraries. TCRdb re-called the multiplex PCR reads through MiXCR, storing one row per CDR3 protein. The sample lists a few hundred thousand distinct CDR3 sequences; 10% to 15% were seen once. Germline values: CDR1 MNHEY, CDR2 SVGEGT. Trimming cost V 2 bases and J 0 bases, with 11 bases left between them. The length of the CDR3 is 16 residues. The sample was also reused in another study, on T cells in Graves' hyperthyroidism and ophthalmopathy. As that report states: HTBI primers drove first-round RT-PCR of the TCR CDR3. Blood also held most thyroid clonotypes expanded beyond 0.001.

The clonotype comes from a woman aged 18-29 years with Graves disease. This chain joins TRBV6-2 or TRBV6-3 and TRBJ2-1; possibly TRBD2 for D (5 bases). The sequencing used peripheral blood mononuclear cells (PBMCs), collected at new diagnosis, from a patient treated with antithyroid drugs. As DNA, the CDR3 is TGTGCCAGCAGTTACCTTCTAGCCAGCTCCTACAATGAGCAGTTCTTC. Amino acid sequence: CASSYLLASSYNEQFF.